This T cell receptor beta chain was sequenced in a study of blood T cell repertoires in COVID-19. Sequenced by immunoSEQ multiplex PCR; TCRdb stores in-frame clones only, minus some. The sample carries some 65,000 clones, about 80% recorded once. Trimming took 10 bases from V and 1 from J, leaving 17 bases between them. Germline values: CDR1 MDHEN, CDR2 SYDVKM. The CDR3 covers 15 residues. The gene calls are TRBV28 and TRBJ1-3; a possible D gene is TRBD1 (5 bases). The specimen sequenced was peripheral blood. This clonotype originated in a human donor in a cohort sampled during active COVID-19. CDR3 sequence: CATSPPAGSGNTIYF. In nucleotides, the CDR3 is TGTGCCACGTCTCCCCCGGCAGGGTCTGGAAACACCATATATTTT.